A selection of T cell receptor beta chains follows, all from one sample in a study of blood T cells in healthy people across ages. TCRdb passed the 5' RACE reads through MiXCR, listing each CDR3 protein once. The sample lists approximately 960,000 distinct CDR3 sequences, just under 30% occurring once. The same sample was also studied in work on T cells of mothers and their children.

Sample: blood. All receptors derive from a woman aged 40-49 years in good health. The CDR3 runs from the conserved cysteine through the conserved F or W. Each record gives: D gene, J gene, clone size, CDR3 length, V gene, CDR3 DNA, CDR3 protein. A D gene is named only where the DNA matches it firmly. Not every row has a clone size; where given, it reads once, few, many or a size class.

>NA|TRBJ1-2|NA|14|TRBV28
TGTGCCAGCAGTTTAAGGCCAGGCCGATATGGCTACACCTTC
CASSLRPGRYGYTF
>NA|TRBJ1-1|NA|16|TRBV7-2
TGTGCCAGCAGCTCCAGATCCAGGGCCCCGAACACTGAAGCTTTCTTT
CASSSRSRAPNTEAFF
>TRBD1|TRBJ1-2|many|15|TRBV10-3
TGTGCCATCAGTGGAGACAGGGGGGTACACTATGGCTACACCTTC
CAISGDRGVHYGYTF
>NA|TRBJ1-5|NA|16|TRBV19
TGTGCCAGTAGTACAGACCCGGGACCCAGCAATCAGCCCCAGCATTTT
CASSTDPGPSNQPQHF
>NA|TRBJ1-5|many|11|TRBV28
TGTGCCAGCAGTTCCGCCTGGCCCCAGCATTTT
CASSSAWPQHF
>TRBD1|TRBJ1-5|few|17|TRBV5-1
TGCGCCAGCAGCTGTGGACAGGCGGCTATGATCGGTCAGCCCCAGCATTTT
CASSCGQAAMIGQPQHF
>NA|TRBJ2-7|few|13|TRBV24-1
TGTGCCACCAGTGACTCAGGGTGGGACGAGCAGTACTTC
CATSDSGWDEQYF
>NA|TRBJ2-7|NA|15|TRBV7-2
TGTGCCAGCAGCTTAGACCGGGGGACGGGCTACGAGCAGTACTTC
CASSLDRGTGYEQYF
>NA|TRBJ2-7|NA|12|TRBV18
TGTGCCAGCTCACCGGCGCTGTGCGAGCAGTACTTC
CASSPALCEQYF
>TRBD1|TRBJ2-6|NA|16|TRBV18
TGTGCCAGCTCACCATTGACAGGGTCTGGGGCCAACGTCCTGACTTTC
CASSPLTGSGANVLTF
>NA|TRBJ1-5|few|12|TRBV28
TGTGCCAGCAGAGTAGGCAGTCAGCCCCAGCATTTT
CASRVGSQPQHF
>NA|TRBJ2-1|medium-sized|11|TRBV28
TGTGCCAGCAGTGCTTACAATGAGCAGTTCTTC
CASSAYNEQFF
>TRBD2|TRBJ2-5|few|17|TRBV11-2
TGTGCCAGCAGGGGGACAGGGACTAGCGGGGGGGCCGGGACCCAGTACTTC
CASRGTGTSGGAGTQYF
>NA|TRBJ1-1|NA|15|TRBV12-3/TRBV12-4
TGTGCCGGCACCGCAGAACACGGCATGAACACTGAAGCTTTCTTT
CAGTAEHGMNTEAFF
>NA|TRBJ2-3|NA|14|TRBV11-3
TGTGCCAGCAGCTTAAGCCCCCGCACAGATACGCAGTATTTT
CASSLSPRTDTQYF
>NA|TRBJ2-5|NA|17|TRBV7-8
TGTGCCAGCAGCTTAGGCCGATTCCTGGACAGACAAGAGACCCAGTACTTC
CASSLGRFLDRQETQYF
>NA|TRBJ2-7|many|14|TRBV7-2
TGTGCCAGCAGCTTGCAAAGGGGTCACTACGAGCAGTACTTC
CASSLQRGHYEQYF
>TRBD1|TRBJ1-5|NA|17|TRBV20-1
TGCAGTGCAGTCAGGGGGGCCGGGGGGACGATTAATCAGCCCCAGCATTTT
CSAVRGAGGTINQPQHF
>NA|TRBJ2-3|NA|16|TRBV12-3/TRBV12-4
TGTGCCAGCAGTTTTGGTTGGGGGGGGGCGGGAGATACGCAGTATTTT
CASSFGWGGAGDTQYF